The 17 T cell receptor beta chains given below trace back to one sample, sequenced in a study of blood T cells in healthy people across ages. A second roughly 7 to 12 cycle PCR used barcoded and J-beta primers. TCRdb independently ran MiXCR on the 5' RACE reads; one entry per CDR3 protein. The sample has almost 800,000 distinct CDR3 sequences, roughly 50% seen once. Sequencing input: blood. The receptors shown here come from a man aged 25 to 40 in good health.

The chain recombines TRBV7-2 with TRBJ1-2, with a tentative D call TRBD1 (6 bases). The germline V and J ends were trimmed by 0 bases and 4 bases, with 9 bases remaining between them. Germline V gene sequence: CDR1 SGHTA, CDR2 FQGNSA. This CDR3 is built from 14 residues. CDR3 protein: CASSLAGGPYGYTF. CDR3 nucleotide sequence: TGTGCCAGCAGCTTAGCGGGGGGGCCCTATGGCTACACCTTC.

This clonotype occurred a few times. V gene TRBV12-3 or TRBV12-4 combines with J gene TRBJ1-6; D remains unclear. The CDR3 contains 14 residues. Trimming removed 5 bases from V and 8 bases from J, with 13 bases in between. In DNA form, the CDR3 reads TGTGCCAGCAGTCGGTACAACGGGGATTCACCCCTCCACTTT. Protein product: CASSRYNGDSPLHF.

This clonotype was recorded a few times. V usage is TRBV20-1 and J usage is TRBJ2-4; 7 positions match TRBD1. The J call is uncertain, as TRBJ2-7 better fits the DNA end. The CDR3 spans 16 residues. The germline gives CDR1 DFQATT, CDR2 SNEGSKA (reference sequence). The CDR3 region is CSASADRALGIYEQYF. CDR3 coding DNA: TGCAGTGCTAGCGCCGACAGGGCCCTAGGGATATACGAGCAGTACTTC.

DNA for the CDR3: TGTGCCAGCAGTTTCAACGAGCGGGGAGATACGACAGATACGCAGTATTTT. This gives the protein CASSFNERGDTTDTQYF. The chain links TRBV28 to TRBJ2-3; 7 nucleotides match TRBD2. J was trimmed by 3 bases and V by 3 bases; bases with no gene match: 12. Per the germline V gene, CDR1 is MDHEN and CDR2 is SYDVKM. The CDR3 totals 17 residues.

This chain uses TRBV10-2 with TRBJ1-3; tentatively, D is TRBD1 (5 bases). CDR1 is WSHSY and CDR2 is SAAADI in the germline V gene. The CDR3 has 15 residues. The V end was cut by 7 bases, the J end by 0 bases, with 13 bases between. The DNA for the CDR3 is TGCGCCAGCAAGACGGGGGACTACTCTGGAAACACCATATATTTT. It is translated as CASKTGDYSGNTIYF.

This clonotype appeared a few times. The chain joins TRBV29-1 to TRBJ1-2, with D maybe TRBD1 (6 bases). The V end lost 3 bases, the J end lost 4 bases, and 15 bases lay between the germline ends. Germline-derived CDR1 and CDR2 are SQVTM and ANQGSEA. The CDR3 length is 14 residues. In DNA, the CDR3 is TGCAGCGTTGATAGGGAGGGGGTCCGCTATGGCTACACCTTC. Its translation is CSVDREGVRYGYTF.

V and J are TRBV6-2 or TRBV6-3 and TRBJ2-5, with D perhaps matching TRBD2 (6 bases). Germline CDR1 MNHEY, CDR2 SVGEGT. V was pared by 7 bases and J by 5 bases, with 14 bases between. The CDR3 extends over 13 amino acids. The DNA of the CDR3 is TGTGCCAGCATGGAGGGTCGGCGGGAGACCCAGTACTTC. Residues: CASMEGRRETQYF.

The chain employs TRBV5-1 and TRBJ1-1, with D possibly TRBD1 on 6 matching bases. The CDR3 is 11 residues long. Germline values: CDR1 SGHRS, CDR2 YFSETQ. Trimming removed 6 bases from V and 5 bases from J, with 8 bases in between. The CDR3 is CASTGQTEAFF. CDR3 DNA sequence: TGCGCCAGCACCGGACAGACTGAAGCTTTCTTT.

The chain couples TRBV12-3 or TRBV12-4 to TRBJ2-3, with D tentatively TRBD2 (7 bases). The CDR3 extends over 15 amino acids. Trimming cost V 5 bases and J 4 bases, with 16 bases left between them. The CDR3 bases are TGTGCCAGCAGTGAGAGGGGGGGTGTGGCAGATACGCAGTATTTT. As protein: CASSERGGVADTQYF.

The chain recombines TRBV7-3 with TRBJ2-5; D ambiguous. V was pared by 5 bases and J by 4 bases, with 20 bases between. This CDR3 spans 16 amino acids. Per germline, CDR1 SGHTA and CDR2 FQGTGA. CDR3 region: CASSPEPARWGETQYF. The CDR3 DNA is TGTGCCAGCAGCCCGGAACCCGCTCGATGGGGAGAGACCCAGTACTTC.

Ten or more counts support this clonotype. The chain recombines TRBV9 with TRBJ2-3; 8 bases match TRBD1. Losses at the gene ends were 3 bases for V and 6 bases for J; bases not matched to a gene: 9. The CDR3 loop spans 15 amino acids. CDR1 and CDR2 (germline): SGDLS, YYNGEE. CDR3 sequence (DNA): TGTGCCAGCAGCGGTGGACAGGGTTTCGCGGATACGCAGTATTTT. Protein product: CASSGGQGFADTQYF.

V and J are TRBV7-9 and TRBJ2-1; D uncertain. The CDR3 length is 13 residues. Trimming shortened V by 3 bases and J by 4 bases, and 7 bases separated the two germline ends. Per germline, CDR1 SEHNR and CDR2 FQNEAQ (reference sequence). In DNA form, the CDR3 reads TGTGCCAGCAGCTTTAGTTCGTACAATGAGCAGTTCTTC. Translating gives CASSFSSYNEQFF.

This chain connects TRBV5-6 to TRBJ2-5, with D possibly TRBD2 on 5 matching bases. Gene TRBJ2-7 matches the end of the DNA better, so the J call may be wrong. CDR1 and CDR2 from the germline V gene are SGHDT and YYEEEE. The CDR3 covers 16 residues. CDR3 region: CASSFDPLYSGAEQYF. The CDR3 DNA sequence: TGTGCCAGCAGCTTCGACCCCCTCTACAGCGGCGCCGAGCAGTACTTC.

The V and J genes are TRBV4-3 and TRBJ2-1, with 12 bases matching TRBD2. This CDR3 is built from 16 residues. Per germline, CDR1 LGHNA and CDR2 YSLEER. V was clipped by 4 bases and J by 6 bases; unmatched bases: 7. DNA of the CDR3: TGCGCCAGCAGCCTCCTGACTAGCGGGGGAACCAATGAGCAGTTCTTC. Amino acids: CASSLLTSGGTNEQFF.

The chain employs TRBV4-2 and TRBJ2-7; D may correspond to TRBD1 or TRBD2 (6 bases each). Germline V gives CDR1 LGHNA, CDR2 YNFKEQ. The CDR3 length is 15 residues. V was cut by 0 bases and J by 4 bases, with 13 bases left in between. This CDR3 reads CASSQDTGGGYEQYF. CDR3 coding DNA: TGTGCCAGCAGCCAAGATACCGGGGGCGGATACGAGCAGTACTTC.

CDR3: CASTSGTHYGYTF. Here the CDR3 DNA reads TGTGCCAGCACAAGCGGGACTCACTATGGCTACACCTTC. V is TRBV28 and J is TRBJ1-2; possible D gene TRBD1, 5 bases. Between the trimmed V and J ends, which lost 7 bases and 3 bases, there was a span of 12 bases. The CDR3 runs 13 residues. The germline gives CDR1 MDHEN, CDR2 SYDVKM.

This clonotype was counted a few times. The chain joins TRBV2 to TRBJ2-6; D is unresolved. CDR3 length: 16 amino acids. V was clipped by 1 base and J by 0 bases, with 7 bases between them. Germline-derived CDR1 and CDR2 are SNHLY and FYNNEI. Here the CDR3 DNA reads TGTGCCAGCAGTGAAGGCCCCCGCTCTGGGGCCAACGTCCTGACTTTC. It is translated as CASSEGPRSGANVLTF.